This TCR beta chain appears in the sequencing data of a study of OX40 agonist ivuxolimab in advanced cancers. On the study more broadly: In this trial design, patients received ivuxolimab intravenously at 0.01 to 10 mg/kg every 2 weeks. Notes on the study in general: There were also nonresponders showing low normalized T-cell clonal expansion.

As concerns this clone: Its antigen is not known.

Exclusion applied to patients with autoimmune disease history or systemic immunosuppression. Trimming shortened V by 7 bases and J by 7 bases, and 14 bases separated the two germline ends. The germline gives CDR1 SEHNR, CDR2 FQNEAQ (reference sequence). The CDR3 runs to 12 residues. The repertoire was sequenced with immunoSEQ multiplex PCR; TCRdb's copy has only in-frame clones and lacks some. The sample lists about 58,000 clones, roughly nine tenths occurring once. The V and J genes are TRBV7-9 and TRBJ2-7, with a possible D match to TRBD2 (6 bases). Sequencing was performed on CD4+ or CD8+ T cells sorted from blood, taken in a trial of the OX40 agonist ivuxolimab. This receptor was identified in an adult with an advanced solid tumor such as melanoma, head and neck, liver or kidney cancer. CDR3 bases: TGTGCCAGCACCTACGGAGGGGAAGAGCAGTACTTC. Translation gives CASTYGGEEQYF. Together with reference TRBV7-9 and TRBJ2-7, the CDR3 gives the full variable domain: DTGVSQNPRHKITKRGQNVTFRCDPISEHNRLYWYRQTLGQGPEFLTYFQNEAQLEKSRLLSDRFSAERPKGSFSTLEIQRTEQGDSAMYLCASTYGGEEQYFGPGTRLTVT.